This T cell receptor beta chain originates from a study of identical twins. Study-wide results and limits: In cord blood, abundant beta clonotypes had fewer insertions; memory showed no trend. Less excess twin sharing appeared in beta out-of-frame sequences.

Many counts were recorded for this clonotype. The antigen is unknown. Germline V gives CDR1 SGDLS, CDR2 YYNGEE. Trimming pared 4 bases from V and 8 bases from J, leaving 10 bases between. The CDR3 runs to 12 residues. Template switching created a universal primer site, and the cDNA included unique molecular identifiers. One entry per CDR3 protein, called by TCRdb with MiXCR from the 5' RACE reads. Altogether roughly 690,000 distinct CDR3 sequences are present, 21% being singletons, with the ten largest covering around 4.5%. This sample also appeared in a second study, on T cells expressing NK-cell markers.

The TCR comes from a woman aged 18-29 years in good health. This chain uses TRBV9 with TRBJ1-3, with D unclear. The sequenced material came from PBMCs. CDR3 sequence (DNA): TGTGCCAGCAGCTCTTACGGAGACACCATATATTTT. It codes for CASSSYGDTIYF.